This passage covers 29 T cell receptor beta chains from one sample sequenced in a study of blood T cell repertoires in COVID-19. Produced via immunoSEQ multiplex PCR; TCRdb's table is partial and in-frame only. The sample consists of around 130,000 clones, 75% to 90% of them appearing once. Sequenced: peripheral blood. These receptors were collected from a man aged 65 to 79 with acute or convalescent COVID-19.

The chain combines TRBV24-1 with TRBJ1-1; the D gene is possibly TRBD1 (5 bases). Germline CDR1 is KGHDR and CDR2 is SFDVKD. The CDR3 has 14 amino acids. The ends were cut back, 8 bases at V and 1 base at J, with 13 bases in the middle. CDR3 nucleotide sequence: TGTGCCACCACCCTAAGGAGGGGGAACACTGAAGCTTTCTTT. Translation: CATTLRRGNTEAFF.

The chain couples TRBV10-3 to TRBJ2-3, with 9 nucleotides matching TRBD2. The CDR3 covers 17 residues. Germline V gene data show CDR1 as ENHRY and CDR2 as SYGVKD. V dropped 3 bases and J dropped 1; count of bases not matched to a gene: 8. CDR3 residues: CAISEYESGGRTDTQYF. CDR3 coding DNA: TGTGCCATCAGTGAATATGAGAGCGGGGGGCGCACAGATACGCAGTATTTT.

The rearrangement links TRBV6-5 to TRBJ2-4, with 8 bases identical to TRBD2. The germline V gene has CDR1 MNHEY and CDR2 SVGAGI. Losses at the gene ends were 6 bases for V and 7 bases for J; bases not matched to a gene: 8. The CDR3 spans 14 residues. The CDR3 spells CASSAAGVANIQYF. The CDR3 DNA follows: TGTGCCAGCAGCGCAGCGGGGGTGGCGAACATTCAGTACTTC.

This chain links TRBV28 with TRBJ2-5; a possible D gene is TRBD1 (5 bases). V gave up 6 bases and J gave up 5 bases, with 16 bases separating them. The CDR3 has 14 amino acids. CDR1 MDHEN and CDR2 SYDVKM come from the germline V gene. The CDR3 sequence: CASSIPTGAETQYF. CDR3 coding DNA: TGTGCCAGCAGCATCCCAACAGGTGCGGAGACCCAGTACTTC.

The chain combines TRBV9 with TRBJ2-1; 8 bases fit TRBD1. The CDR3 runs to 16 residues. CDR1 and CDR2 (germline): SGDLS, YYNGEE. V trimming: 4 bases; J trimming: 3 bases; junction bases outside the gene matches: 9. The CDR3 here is CASSPRTGLVYNEQFF. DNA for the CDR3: TGTGCCAGCAGCCCCCGGACAGGGTTGGTCTACAATGAGCAGTTCTTC.

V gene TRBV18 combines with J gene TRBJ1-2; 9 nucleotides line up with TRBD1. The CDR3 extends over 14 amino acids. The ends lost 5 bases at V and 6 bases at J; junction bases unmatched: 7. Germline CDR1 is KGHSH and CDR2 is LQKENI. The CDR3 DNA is TGTGCCAGCTCAATAACGGGACAGGGAGATGGCTACACCTTC. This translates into CASSITGQGDGYTF.

The CDR3 nucleotides are TGTGCCAGCAGCCTCGATAGCGGGGGTTTCGAGCAGTACTTC. It is translated as CASSLDSGGFEQYF. The chain couples TRBV7-9 to TRBJ2-7; 9 nucleotides agree with TRBD2. Trimming cost V 5 bases and J 6 bases; bases outside gene matches: 8. The CDR3 spans 14 residues. From germline, CDR1 is SEHNR and CDR2 FQNEAQ (reference sequence).

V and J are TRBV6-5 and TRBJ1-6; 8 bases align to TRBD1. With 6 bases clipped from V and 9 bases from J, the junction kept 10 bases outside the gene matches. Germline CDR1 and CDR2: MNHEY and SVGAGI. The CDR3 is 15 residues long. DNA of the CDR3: TGTGCCAGCAGGCACGGACAGGGTCAAGGTTCACCCCTCCACTTT. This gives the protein CASRHGQGQGSPLHF.

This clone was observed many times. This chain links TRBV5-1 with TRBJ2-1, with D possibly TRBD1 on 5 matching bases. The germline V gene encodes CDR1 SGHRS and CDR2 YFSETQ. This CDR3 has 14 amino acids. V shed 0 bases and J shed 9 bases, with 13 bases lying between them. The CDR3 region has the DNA TGCGCCAGCAGCTTGGGTAGTCAGGGCGGTGAGCAGTTCTTC. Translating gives CASSLGSQGGEQFF.

The CDR3 spells CASSQASGGANEQFF. The CDR3 DNA sequence: TGTGCCAGCAGCCAAGCTAGCGGAGGGGCCAATGAGCAGTTCTTC. The V call is TRBV3-1 (or the pseudogene TRBV3-2), the J call TRBJ2-1, with TRBD2 identical over 7 bases. The CDR3 contains 15 residues. Losses at the gene ends were 1 base for V and 6 bases for J; bases not matched to a gene: 6. CDR1 and CDR2 (germline): LGHDT, YNNKEL (reference sequence).

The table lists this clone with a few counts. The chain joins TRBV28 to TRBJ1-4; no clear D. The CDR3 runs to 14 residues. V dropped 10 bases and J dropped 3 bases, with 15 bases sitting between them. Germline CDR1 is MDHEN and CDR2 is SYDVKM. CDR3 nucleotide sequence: TGTGCCACCCGCCGTGGAGGGCCTAATGAAAAACTGTTTTTT. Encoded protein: CATRRGGPNEKLFF.

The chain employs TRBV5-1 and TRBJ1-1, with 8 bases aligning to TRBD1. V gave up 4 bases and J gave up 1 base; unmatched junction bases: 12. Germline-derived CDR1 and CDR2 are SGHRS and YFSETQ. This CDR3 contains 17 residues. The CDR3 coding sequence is TGCGCCAGCAGCATGCTAGACAGGGGTCGAGGGAACACTGAAGCTTTCTTT. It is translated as CASSMLDRGRGNTEAFF.

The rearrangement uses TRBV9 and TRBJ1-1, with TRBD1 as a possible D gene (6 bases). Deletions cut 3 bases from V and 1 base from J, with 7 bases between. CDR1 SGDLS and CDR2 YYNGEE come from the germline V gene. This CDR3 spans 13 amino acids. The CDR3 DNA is TGTGCCAGCAGCGGAGGGGGGAACACTGAAGCTTTCTTT. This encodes CASSGGGNTEAFF. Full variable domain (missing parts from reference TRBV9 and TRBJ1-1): DSGVTQTPKHLITATGQRVTLRCSPRSGDLSVYWYQQSLDQGLQFLIQYYNGEERAKGNILERFSAQQFPDLHSELNLSSLELGDSALYFCASSGGGNTEAFFGQGTRLTVV.

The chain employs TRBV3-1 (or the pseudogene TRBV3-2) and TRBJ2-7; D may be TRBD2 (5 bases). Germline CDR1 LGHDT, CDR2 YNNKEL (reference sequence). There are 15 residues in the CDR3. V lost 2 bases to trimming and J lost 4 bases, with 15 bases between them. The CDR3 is CASSQFYGDGYEQYF. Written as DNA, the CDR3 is TGTGCCAGCAGCCAATTTTACGGGGATGGATACGAGCAGTACTTC.

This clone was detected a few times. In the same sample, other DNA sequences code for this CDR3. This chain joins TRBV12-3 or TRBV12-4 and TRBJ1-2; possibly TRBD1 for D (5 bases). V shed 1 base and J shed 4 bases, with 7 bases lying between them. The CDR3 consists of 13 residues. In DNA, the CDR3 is TGTGCCAGCAGTTTAGGCCAGGGCTATGGCTACACCTTC. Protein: CASSLGQGYGYTF.

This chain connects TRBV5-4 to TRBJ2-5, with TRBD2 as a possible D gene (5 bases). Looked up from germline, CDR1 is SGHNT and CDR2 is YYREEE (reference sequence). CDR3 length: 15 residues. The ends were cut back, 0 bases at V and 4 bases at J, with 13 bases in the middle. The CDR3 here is CASSLGGEQGETQYF. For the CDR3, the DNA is TGTGCCAGCAGCTTGGGTGGGGAGCAAGGAGAGACCCAGTACTTC. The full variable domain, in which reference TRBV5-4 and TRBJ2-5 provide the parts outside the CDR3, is ETGVTQSPTHLIKTRGQQVTLRCSSQSGHNTVSWYQQALGQGPQFIFQYYREEENGRGNFPPRFSGLQFPNYSSELNVNALELDDSALYLCASSLGGEQGETQYFGPGTRLLVL.

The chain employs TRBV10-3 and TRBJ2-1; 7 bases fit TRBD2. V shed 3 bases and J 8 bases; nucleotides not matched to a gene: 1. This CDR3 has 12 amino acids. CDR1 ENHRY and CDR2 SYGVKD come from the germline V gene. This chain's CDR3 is CAISDGGDEQFF. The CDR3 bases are TGTGCCATCAGTGATGGGGGGGATGAGCAGTTCTTC.

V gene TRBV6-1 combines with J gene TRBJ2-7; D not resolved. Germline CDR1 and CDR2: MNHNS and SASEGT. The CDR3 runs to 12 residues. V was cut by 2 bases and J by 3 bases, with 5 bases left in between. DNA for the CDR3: TGTGCCAGCAGTGAAAGAGGCTACGAGCAGTACTTC. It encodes CASSERGYEQYF.

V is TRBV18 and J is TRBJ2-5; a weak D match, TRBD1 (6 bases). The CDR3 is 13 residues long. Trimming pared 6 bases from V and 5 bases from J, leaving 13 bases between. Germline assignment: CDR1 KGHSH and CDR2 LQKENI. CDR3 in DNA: TGTGCCAGCTCGCCAACGAGGGGGGAGACCCAGTACTTC. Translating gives CASSPTRGETQYF.

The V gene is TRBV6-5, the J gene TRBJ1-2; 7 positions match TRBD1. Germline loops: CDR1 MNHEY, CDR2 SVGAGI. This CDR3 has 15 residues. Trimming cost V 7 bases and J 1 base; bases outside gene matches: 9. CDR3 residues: CASISEGAINYGYTF. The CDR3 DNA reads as TGTGCCAGCATTTCCGAGGGGGCTATTAACTATGGCTACACCTTC.

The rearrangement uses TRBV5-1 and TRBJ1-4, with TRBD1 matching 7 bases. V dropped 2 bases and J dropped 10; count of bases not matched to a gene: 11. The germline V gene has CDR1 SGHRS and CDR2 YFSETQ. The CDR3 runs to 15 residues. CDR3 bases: TGCGCCAGCAGCTTCCTGGGACAGCCTGGGGGAAAACTGTTTTTT. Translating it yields CASSFLGQPGGKLFF.

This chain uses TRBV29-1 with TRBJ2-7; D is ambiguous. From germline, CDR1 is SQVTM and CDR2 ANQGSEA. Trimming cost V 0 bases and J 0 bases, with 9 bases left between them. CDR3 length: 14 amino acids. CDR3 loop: CSVEDPQASYEQYF. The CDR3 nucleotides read TGCAGCGTTGAAGATCCCCAGGCCTCCTACGAGCAGTACTTC.

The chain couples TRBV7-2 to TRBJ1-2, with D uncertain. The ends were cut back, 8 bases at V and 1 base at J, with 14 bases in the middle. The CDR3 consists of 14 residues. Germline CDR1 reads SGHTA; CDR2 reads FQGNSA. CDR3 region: CASSRELLNYGYTF. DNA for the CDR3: TGTGCCAGCTCTCGGGAGCTACTTAACTATGGCTACACCTTC.

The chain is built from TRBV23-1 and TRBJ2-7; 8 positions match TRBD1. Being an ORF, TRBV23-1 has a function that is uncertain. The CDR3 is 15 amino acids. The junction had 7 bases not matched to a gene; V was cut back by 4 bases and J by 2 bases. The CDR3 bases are TGCGCCAGCAGTCCGCCGGGACAGGCAACCTACGAGCAGTACTTC. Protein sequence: CASSPPGQATYEQYF.

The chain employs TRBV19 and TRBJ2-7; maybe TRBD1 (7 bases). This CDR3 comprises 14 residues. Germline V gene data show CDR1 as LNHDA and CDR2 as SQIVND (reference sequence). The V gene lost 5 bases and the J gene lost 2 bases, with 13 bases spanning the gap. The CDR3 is CASSYRGGTYEQYF. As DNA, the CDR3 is TGTGCCAGTAGTTACAGGGGAGGCACCTACGAGCAGTACTTC.

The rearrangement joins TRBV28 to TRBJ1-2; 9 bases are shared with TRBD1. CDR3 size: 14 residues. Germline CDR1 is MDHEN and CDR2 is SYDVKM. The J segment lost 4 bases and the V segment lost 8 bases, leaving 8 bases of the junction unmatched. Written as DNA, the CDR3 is TGTGCCAGCCTCACCGGGACAGGGCTCTATGGCTACACCTTC. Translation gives CASLTGTGLYGYTF.

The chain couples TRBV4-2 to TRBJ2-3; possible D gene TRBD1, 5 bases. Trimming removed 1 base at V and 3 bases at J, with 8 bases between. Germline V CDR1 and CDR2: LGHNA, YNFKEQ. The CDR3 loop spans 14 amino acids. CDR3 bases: TGTGCCAGCAGCCAAGCCGCAGGGACAGATACGCAGTATTTT. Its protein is CASSQAAGTDTQYF.

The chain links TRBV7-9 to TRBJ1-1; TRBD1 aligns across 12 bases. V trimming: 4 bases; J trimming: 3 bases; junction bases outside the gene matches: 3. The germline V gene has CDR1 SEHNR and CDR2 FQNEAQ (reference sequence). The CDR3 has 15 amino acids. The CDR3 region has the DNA TGTGCCAGCAGCTCAGGGACAGGGGGCGACACTGAAGCTTTCTTT. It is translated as CASSSGTGGDTEAFF.

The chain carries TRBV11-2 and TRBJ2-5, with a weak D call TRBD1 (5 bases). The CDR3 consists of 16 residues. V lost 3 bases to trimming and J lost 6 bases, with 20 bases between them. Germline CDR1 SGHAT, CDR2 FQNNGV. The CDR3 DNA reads TGTGCCAGCAGCTTGGGGTTTGTGGGGCTGCAAAAGACCCAGTACTTC. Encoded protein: CASSLGFVGLQKTQYF.